This T cell receptor (beta chain) emerged from a study of blood T cells in healthy people across ages. Remarks on this clonotype: What it recognizes is unknown.

Findings and limits, study-wide: Greater diversity and more naive CD4+ cells were seen in long-lived donors than in aged donors. Age showed a roughly linear inverse relationship with TCR beta diversity per million T cells.

The donors, all healthy, were Caucasians living in Russia, aged about 6 to 95. Primers used in a second PCR of about 7 to 12 cycles were a sample-barcoded 5' primer and a J-beta primer mix. TCRdb independently ran MiXCR on the 5' RACE reads; one entry per CDR3 protein. In the table there are around 1,000,000 distinct CDR3 sequences, almost 25% of which are singletons. Germline lookup yields CDR1 MGHRA and CDR2 YSYEKL. V was pared by 1 base and J by 10 bases, with 11 bases between. There are 13 residues in the CDR3. These data are also associated with another study on T cells of mothers and their children. Per that paper: The yield was over 8.5 million TCR beta CDR3 reads from each mother and around 3.3 million from each child.

The rearrangement joins TRBV4-1 to TRBJ2-1, with D unresolved. Sample: blood. The receptor was derived from a girl aged 2 to 9 in good health. Here the CDR3 reads CASSQGVASEQFF. The CDR3 coding sequence is TGCGCCAGCAGCCAAGGCGTGGCGTCCGAGCAGTTCTTC.